A single sample gave rise to the 32 T cell receptor beta chains below, sequenced in a study of T cells after yellow fever vaccination. TCRdb reanalysed the 5' RACE reads using MiXCR and keeps one entry per CDR3 protein. Of more than 300,000 distinct CDR3 sequences listed, 9.5% to 12% are singletons. The starting material was CD4+ T cells sorted from PBMCs, obtained 45 days after the yellow fever booster vaccination. Source of these receptors: a man between 18 and 35 years old who received the YFV17D yellow fever vaccine.

The chain links TRBV5-1 to TRBJ1-6; possible D gene TRBD1, 6 bases. V was cut by 3 bases and J by 15 bases, with 16 bases left in between. Germline V gene lookup returns CDR1 SGHRS and CDR2 YFSETQ. The CDR3 is 13 residues long. In DNA, the CDR3 is TGCGCCAGCAGCTCGGAAACCAGGGGACTCCTCCACTTT. It encodes CASSSETRGLLHF.

This chain joins TRBV20-1 and TRBJ2-5, with 10 bases fitting TRBD2. The ends lost 3 bases at V and 2 bases at J; junction bases unmatched: 6. The germline V gene has CDR1 DFQATT and CDR2 SNEGSKA (reference sequence). This CDR3 region has 15 residues. CDR3 coding DNA: TGCAGTGCTAGTGTTAGCGGGGGGCCGCAAGAGACCCAGTACTTC. Translated, it gives CSASVSGGPQETQYF.

This clonotype was counted between two and nine times. The chain employs TRBV28 and TRBJ2-7; maybe TRBD1 (5 bases). Per germline, CDR1 MDHEN and CDR2 SYDVKM. The V and J ends lost 6 bases and 7 bases respectively, with 10 bases between them. The CDR3 sequence is 11 residues long. The CDR3 DNA follows: TGTGCCAGCAGCACCTCAGGGGAGCAGTACGTC. Amino acids: CASSTSGEQYV.

This clonotype was detected many times. This chain uses TRBV7-3 with TRBJ1-1; D gene uncertain. In germline, CDR1 is SGHTA, CDR2 FQGTGA. V was pared by 5 bases and J by 2 bases, with 9 bases between. This CDR3 is 13 amino acids long. This chain's CDR3 is CASSPGFNTEAFF. Written as DNA, the CDR3 is TGTGCCAGCAGCCCGGGGTTTAACACTGAAGCTTTCTTT. Complete variable domain (other parts from reference TRBV7-3 and TRBJ1-1): GAGVSQTPSNKVTEKGKYVELRCDPISGHTALYWYRQSLGQGPEFLIYFQGTGAADDSGLPNDRFFAVRPEGSVSTLKIQRTERGDSAVYLCASSPGFNTEAFFGQGTRLTVV.

This clonotype was counted ten times or more. This chain uses TRBV12-3 or TRBV12-4 with TRBJ2-7, with D uncertain. Between the trimmed V and J ends, which lost 7 bases and 0 bases, there was a span of 19 bases. The CDR3 has 16 residues. The chain's CDR3 is CASTPSHAPGSYEQYF. CDR3 nucleotides: TGTGCCAGCACCCCGTCCCACGCTCCGGGCTCCTACGAGCAGTACTTC.

This clonotype was detected a few times. The rearrangement links TRBV10-3 to TRBJ2-3; D is ambiguous. With 6 bases removed from V and 3 bases from J, the gap between germline ends came to 10 bases. Germline CDR1 reads ENHRY; CDR2 reads SYGVKD. CDR3 length: 13 amino acids. The CDR3 nucleotides read TGTGCCATCAGCAGGTTGGGGACAGATACGCAGTATTTT. Encoded protein: CAISRLGTDTQYF.

In this sample, this clonotype turned up a few times. This chain links TRBV5-6 with TRBJ2-3; the D is unclear. Trimming left V 0 bases short and J 0 bases short, with 8 bases between. This CDR3 has 15 amino acids. Germline-derived CDR1 and CDR2 are SGHDT and YYEEEE. The CDR3 protein is CASSLVLVSTDTQYF. In nucleotides, the CDR3 is TGTGCCAGCAGCTTGGTCCTCGTCAGCACAGATACGCAGTATTTT.

The J gene is TRBJ2-1, the V gene TRBV29-1, with TRBD2 as a possible D gene (6 bases). This CDR3 contains 13 residues. Trimming left V 6 bases short and J 4 bases short, with 13 bases between. CDR1 and CDR2 from the germline V gene are SQVTM and ANQGSEA. CDR3 amino acids: CSVPGLAYNEQFF. In DNA, the CDR3 is TGCAGCGTCCCGGGACTGGCATACAATGAGCAGTTCTTC.

V gene TRBV7-3 combines with J gene TRBJ2-3; D gene unclear. Germline CDR1 reads SGHTA; CDR2 reads FQGTGA. V lost 2 bases and J 6 bases, leaving 12 bases between the germline ends. This CDR3 comprises 14 residues. CDR3 nucleotides: TGTGCCAGCAGCTTACGAGTGTGGCGGGATACGCAGTATTTT. It translates to CASSLRVWRDTQYF. Drawing the rest from reference TRBV7-3 and TRBJ2-3, the complete variable domain is GAGVSQTPSNKVTEKGKYVELRCDPISGHTALYWYRQSLGQGPEFLIYFQGTGAADDSGLPNDRFFAVRPEGSVSTLKIQRTERGDSAVYLCASSLRVWRDTQYFGPGTRLTVL.

The chain recombines TRBV12-3 or TRBV12-4 with TRBJ1-1; a weak D match, TRBD1 (5 bases). This CDR3 is 16 amino acids long. Trimming removed 3 bases at V and 0 bases at J, with 14 bases between. As DNA, the CDR3 is TGTGCCAGCAGTTTCGGTCAGGGATTGGTGAACACTGAAGCTTTCTTT. Translating it yields CASSFGQGLVNTEAFF.

This clonotype showed up many times. V usage is TRBV5-6 and J usage is TRBJ2-3, with TRBD2 matching over 9 bases. The CDR3 is 16 residues long. Trimming took 4 bases from V and 2 from J; bases not matched to a gene: 8. Germline V gene data show CDR1 as SGHDT and CDR2 as YYEEEE. The CDR3 DNA sequence: TGTGCCAGCAGCCTGAGGCTAGCGGGGACCACAGATACGCAGTATTTT. Translating gives CASSLRLAGTTDTQYF.

This clonotype was recorded a few times. The chain links TRBV5-8 to TRBJ2-3; D remains ambiguous. Germline V lookup: CDR1 SGHTS, CDR2 YDEGEE. V dropped 7 bases and J dropped 6 bases, with 18 bases sitting between them. The CDR3 extends over 14 amino acids. CDR3 nucleotide sequence: TGTGCCAGCCCCCCGGGCTCCACCCGGGATACGCAGTATTTT. Translating gives CASPPGSTRDTQYF.

This clonotype occurred a few times. The V and J genes are TRBV24-1 and TRBJ2-1; a weak D match, TRBD1 (6 bases). V dropped 3 bases and J dropped 5 bases, with 13 bases sitting between them. Germline lookup yields CDR1 KGHDR and CDR2 SFDVKD. The CDR3 has 15 residues. The CDR3 spells CATSDAQGVNNEQFF. Written as DNA, the CDR3 is TGTGCCACCAGTGATGCACAGGGAGTCAACAATGAGCAGTTCTTC.

This clonotype appeared a few times. The junction departs from germline at one end; a sequencing error may be responsible. The chain combines TRBV7-9 with TRBJ2-7; D gene unclear. The germline V gene has CDR1 SEHNR and CDR2 FQNEAQ (reference sequence). This CDR3 is 12 amino acids long. The CDR3 spells CASSLEVGPQGF. The CDR3 bases are TGTGCCAGCAGCTTAGAGGTCGGTCCACAAGGCTTC.

This clonotype appeared a few times. The V and J genes are TRBV20-1 and TRBJ1-1, with a tentative D call TRBD1 (6 bases). There are 12 residues in the CDR3. Germline V lookup: CDR1 DFQATT, CDR2 SNEGSKA (reference sequence). V dropped 4 bases and J dropped 6 bases, with 12 bases sitting between them. CDR3 loop: CSANRQASEAFF. CDR3 nucleotides: TGCAGTGCTAACCGACAGGCCTCTGAAGCTTTCTTT.

This clonotype was seen ten or more times. V is TRBV5-1 and J is TRBJ2-3, with TRBD2 matching over 11 bases. The CDR3 is 15 amino acids. The ends lost 4 bases at V and 3 bases at J; junction bases unmatched: 4. Germline assignment: CDR1 SGHRS and CDR2 YFSETQ. CDR3 residues: CASSQLAGVTDTQYF. The CDR3 nucleotides read TGCGCCAGCAGCCAACTAGCGGGGGTAACAGATACGCAGTATTTT.

This clonotype was counted at least ten times. In nucleotides, the CDR3 is TGTGCCAGCAGGCGGGGACAGGGGAGGGAGTACTTC. Translated, it gives CASRRGQGREYF. The chain employs TRBV12-3 or TRBV12-4 and TRBJ2-7, with 10 positions matching TRBD1. V shed 6 bases and J 11 bases; nucleotides not matched to a gene: 7. The CDR3 runs 12 residues.

The V and J genes are TRBV5-1 and TRBJ1-2; no clear D gene. The CDR3 runs 13 residues. V gave up 2 bases and J gave up 4 bases, with 9 bases separating them. CDR1 SGHRS and CDR2 YFSETQ come from the germline V gene. The CDR3 loop is CASSLRVSYGYTF. The CDR3, as DNA: TGCGCCAGCAGCTTAAGGGTTTCCTATGGCTACACCTTC.

The chain is built from TRBV5-4 and TRBJ1-1, with TRBD1 as a possible D gene (6 bases). The CDR3 totals 14 residues. Germline assignment: CDR1 SGHNT and CDR2 YYREEE (reference sequence). V gave up 4 bases and J gave up 2 bases, with 12 bases separating them. The CDR3 loop is CASSTDRGNTEAFF. The DNA for the CDR3 is TGTGCCAGCAGCACGGACAGAGGCAACACTGAAGCTTTCTTT.

The chain joins TRBV4-1 to TRBJ1-1; the D is unclear. Germline V CDR1 and CDR2: MGHRA, YSYEKL. Between the trimmed V and J ends, which lost 0 bases and 5 bases, there was a span of 10 bases. This CDR3 has 14 amino acids. The CDR3 is CASSQDQTGTEAFF. CDR3 in DNA: TGCGCCAGCAGCCAAGATCAAACGGGAACTGAAGCTTTCTTT.

In its sample, this clonotype was seen a few times. V and J are TRBV11-2 and TRBJ2-3; D possibly corresponds to TRBD2 (7 bases). This CDR3 has 15 residues. Germline CDR1 reads SGHAT; CDR2 reads FQNNGV. Trimming removed 3 bases from V and 6 bases from J, with 16 bases in between. CDR3 sequence: CASSLDGGRGDTQYF. DNA of the CDR3: TGTGCCAGCAGCTTGGACGGGGGGCGAGGGGATACGCAGTATTTT. Complete variable domain (other parts from reference TRBV11-2 and TRBJ2-3): EAGVAQSPRYKIIEKRQSVAFWCNPISGHATLYWYQQILGQGPKLLIQFQNNGVVDDSQLPKDRFSAERLKGVDSTLKIQPAKLEDSAVYLCASSLDGGRGDTQYFGPGTRLTVL.

This clonotype has a handful of counts. The J gene is TRBJ2-3, the V gene TRBV27; weak D call: TRBD2 (5 bases). This CDR3 has 12 residues. The V end lost 6 bases, the J end lost 5 bases, and 9 bases lay between the germline ends. Germline V gene sequence: CDR1 MNHEY, CDR2 SMNVEV (reference sequence). This CDR3 reads CASSRTVDTQYF. DNA for the CDR3: TGTGCCAGCAGCCGGACTGTAGATACGCAGTATTTT.

The chain has TRBV2 and TRBJ1-1; TRBD1 might be the D (6 bases). This CDR3 is built from 13 residues. Germline lookup yields CDR1 SNHLY and CDR2 FYNNEI. With 6 bases removed from V and 6 bases from J, the gap between germline ends came to 14 bases. CDR3 sequence (DNA): TGTGCCAGCAGCGAACAGGGTAGCGCTGAAGCTTTCTTT. Amino acids: CASSEQGSAEAFF.

This clonotype was observed a handful of times. This chain links TRBV20-1 with TRBJ2-2; 9 bases are shared with TRBD1. The ends lost 5 bases at V and 4 bases at J; junction bases unmatched: 5. Germline V lookup: CDR1 DFQATT, CDR2 SNEGSKA (reference sequence). There are 14 residues in the CDR3. CDR3 amino acids: CSAGVTGGTGELFF. The CDR3 bases are TGCAGTGCTGGAGTGACAGGGGGCACCGGGGAGCTGTTTTTT.

This clonotype was observed many times. The chain uses TRBV12-3 or TRBV12-4 and TRBJ2-4, with 8 bases that match TRBD2. The J segment lost 13 bases and the V segment lost 2 bases, leaving 13 bases of the junction unmatched. The CDR3 is made up of 15 amino acids. The CDR3 bases are TGTGCCAGCAGTTTAAACGGGGGGGCCGGGAAAAAACAGTACTTC. Translation: CASSLNGGAGKKQYF.

This chain uses TRBV6-2 or TRBV6-3 with TRBJ2-2, with 7 positions matching TRBD1. Per the germline V gene, CDR1 is MNHEY and CDR2 is SVGEGT. This CDR3 comprises 14 residues. V lost 6 bases, J lost 3 bases, and 4 bases stayed unmatched. The CDR3 coding sequence is TGTGCCAGCAGCTGGGACAGATACACCGGGGAGCTGTTTTTT. It specifies CASSWDRYTGELFF.

This chain links TRBV18 with TRBJ2-3; tentatively, D is TRBD1 (5 bases). V gave up 6 bases and J gave up 0 bases, with 13 bases separating them. This CDR3 is built from 15 residues. Germline-derived CDR1 and CDR2 are KGHSH and LQKENI. This CDR3 is CASSPPGLSTDTQYF. CDR3 DNA sequence: TGTGCCAGCTCGCCCCCAGGGCTTAGCACAGATACGCAGTATTTT.

V and J are TRBV7-6 and TRBJ2-3, with D unclear. The germline V gene has CDR1 SGHVS and CDR2 FNYEAQ. Trimming stripped 6 bases from V and 4 bases from J, with 11 bases between. The CDR3 runs to 13 residues. The CDR3 DNA sequence: TGTGCCAGCAGTTCTAATCTAGCAGATACGCAGTATTTT. Residues: CASSSNLADTQYF.

The J gene is TRBJ2-7, the V gene TRBV10-3, with 8 bases that match TRBD1. After removal of 2 bases from V and 2 bases from J, the junction contained 5 bases not matched to a gene. CDR1 and CDR2 (germline): ENHRY, SYGVKD. The CDR3 totals 15 residues. CDR3 DNA: TGTGCCATCAGTGAGCACGACAGGGGAACCTACGAGCAGTACGTC. As protein: CAISEHDRGTYEQYV.

This clonotype occurred a few times. Relative to the germline gene, one junction end is altered; a read error may explain this. The V gene is TRBV7-7, the J gene TRBJ2-5; D is possibly TRBD2 (6 bases). The CDR3 contains 16 residues. Germline lookup yields CDR1 SSHAT and CDR2 FNYEAQ (reference sequence). In DNA, the CDR3 is TGTGCTAGCAGCTTGGGCGGGACCGCCGGACAAGAGACCCAGTACTTC. This sequence encodes CASSLGGTAGQETQYF.

This clonotype came up a few times. The gene calls are TRBV20-1 and TRBJ2-7; D may correspond to TRBD1 or TRBD2 (6 bases each). With 2 bases removed from V and 5 bases from J, the gap between germline ends came to 10 bases. CDR1 and CDR2 from the germline V gene are DFQATT and SNEGSKA (reference sequence). The CDR3 is 12 amino acids. The CDR3 loop is CSARTGAHEQYF. Written as DNA, the CDR3 is TGCAGTGCTAGAACGGGGGCCCACGAGCAGTACTTC.

Only a few counts were recorded for this clonotype. CDR3 DNA: TGTGCCAGCAGCGTCGGAGGCAGCAATGAGCAGTTCTTC. Encoded protein: CASSVGGSNEQFF. The chain employs TRBV9 and TRBJ2-1, with D possibly TRBD2 on 5 matching bases. This CDR3 is 13 amino acids long. Germline-derived CDR1 and CDR2 are SGDLS and YYNGEE. The ends were cut back, 2 bases at V and 6 bases at J, with 9 bases in the middle. Together with reference TRBV9 and TRBJ2-1, the CDR3 gives the full variable domain: DSGVTQTPKHLITATGQRVTLRCSPRSGDLSVYWYQQSLDQGLQFLIQYYNGEERAKGNILERFSAQQFPDLHSELNLSSLELGDSALYFCASSVGGSNEQFFGPGTRLTVL.